This T cell receptor beta chain appears in the sequencing data of a study of blood T cell repertoires in COVID-19 (dated by TCRdb to about 2020). At the level of the whole study: Samples from collaborators originated in the United States, Italy and Spain and spanned both the acute and convalescent phases of COVID-19. The material from the prospective study consisted of cDNA or gDNA derived from T cells, B-cell-depleted T cells, or PBMCs. Subjects who had been exposed to COVID-19, were actively infected with it, or had recovered from it provided the deeply sampled blood TCRbeta repertoires that made up the dataset. The repertoires were released in a freely available public database meant as a resource for research on the immune response to SARS-CoV-2. Samples were obtained from the ongoing ImmuneRACE study (first 160 participants) and from 1,254 subjects provided by 6 global collaborators. Sample metadata almost always included a de-identified subject ID, COVID-19 status, age in years and sex. Where available, HLA class I and class II types were taken from metadata supplied by the sample provider and were not determined by assay-based typing. The research as a whole found: Clinical and demographic metadata were provided uncurated, with the amount varying by source and participant.

About this clone: Its antigen is unknown. Qualities for individual bases were not recorded, and no much larger clone is one base off.

TCRbeta CDR3 regions were amplified from genomic DNA using the immunoSEQ Assay, a bias-controlled multiplex PCR. Turning to the authors' computational methods: The number of nucleated cells in each sample was estimated from the amplification of reference gene primers within the assay. To quantify the absolute abundance of each unique TCRbeta CDR3 rearrangement, sequence reads were collapsed and filtered. Productive Simpson clonality was computed per sample as the square root of Simpson's diversity index over productive rearrangements. Drawn from immuneACCESS, this table holds only the in-frame rearrangements with V and J called that TCRdb kept. Clones are partly lost; checked studies trace under half to an unresolved V gene and leave the rest unexplained. Clone size and the V and J calls come from that table; the DNA yielded D and trimming. This sample gives about 220,000 clones in total; around 85% of them show up just once. The ten largest clones capture about 5% of the sample.

Inclusive of the bounding cysteine and phenylalanine, the CDR3 is 16 residues long. Only the CDR3 portion is preserved as DNA: 48 bases, with reading frame beginning at the first base. V is trimmed back by 6 bases and J by 5 bases, and the junction contains 9 bases that no gene match accounts for. CDR1 MDHEN and CDR2 SYDVKM were looked up in the germline V gene. Whole blood was collected in K2EDTA tubes by collaborating institutions according to the institutions' own protocols. For TCRbeta analysis, collaborators shipped samples in one of three forms: frozen whole blood, isolated PBMCs, or DNA extracted from either of those sample types.

This chain is built from TRBV28 and TRBJ2-5, with 13 bases matching TRBD2. The sequence was collected from a human donor in a cohort sampled during active COVID-19. Sequenced input: peripheral blood. The DNA sequence reads TGTGCCAGCAGATTACGACTAGCGGGAGGTGTTGAGACCCAGTACTTC. This yields the protein CASRLRLAGGVETQYF.